Listed below are T cell receptor beta chains from one sample, sequenced in a study of sequential checkpoint blockade in melanoma. Some clones are missing from TCRdb's copy, which holds only in-frame ones; the method was immunoSEQ multiplex PCR. The table lists about 40,000 clones, more than 80% of them singletons. The starting material was CD8+ T cells sorted from blood (inferred from file names), obtained from a patient given nivolumab and ipilimumab in sequence. The receptors were sampled from a human donor with melanoma. The CDR3 runs from the conserved cysteine through the conserved F or W. A D gene is named only where the DNA matches it firmly. The size field is filled for only some rows; it gives once, few, many or a size class.

d_gene: NA
v_gene: TRBV6-4
j_gene: TRBJ2-5
abundance: once
CDR3aa: CASSEYRETQYF
CDR3nt: TGTGCCAGCAGTGAGTACAGAGAGACCCAGTACTTC

d_gene: TRBD2
v_gene: TRBV7-2
j_gene: TRBJ2-7
abundance: NA
CDR3aa: CASSSVAGAAALEQYF
CDR3nt: TGTGCCAGCAGCTCGGTAGCGGGAGCGGCTGCTCTCGAGCAGTACTTC

d_gene: TRBD2
v_gene: TRBV9
j_gene: TRBJ2-1
abundance: NA
CDR3aa: CASSVGTSGRSYNEQFF
CDR3nt: TGTGCCAGCAGCGTAGGGACTAGCGGGAGGTCCTACAATGAGCAGTTCTTC

d_gene: TRBD2
v_gene: TRBV9
j_gene: TRBJ2-5
abundance: NA
CDR3aa: CASSPPWVAGETETQYF
CDR3nt: TGTGCCAGCAGCCCTCCCTGGGTAGCGGGAGAAACAGAGACCCAGTACTTC

d_gene: NA
v_gene: TRBV5-6
j_gene: TRBJ2-7
abundance: NA
CDR3aa: CASTSGTALYEQYF
CDR3nt: TGTGCCAGCACCTCGGGGACTGCGCTCTACGAGCAGTACTTC

d_gene: NA
v_gene: TRBV27
j_gene: TRBJ2-7
abundance: once
CDR3aa: CASSITQGYEQYF
CDR3nt: TGTGCCAGCAGCATCACACAGGGCTACGAGCAGTACTTC

d_gene: TRBD1
v_gene: TRBV5-1
j_gene: TRBJ1-1
abundance: once
CDR3aa: CASSLEQGFGTEAFF
CDR3nt: TGCGCCAGCAGCTTGGAACAGGGGTTTGGCACTGAAGCTTTCTTT

d_gene: NA
v_gene: TRBV6-5
j_gene: TRBJ2-1
abundance: NA
CDR3aa: CASSPATTQAREQFF
CDR3nt: TGTGCCAGCAGCCCCGCAACAACACAGGCCAGGGAGCAGTTCTTC

d_gene: NA
v_gene: TRBV27
j_gene: TRBJ1-1
abundance: NA
CDR3aa: CASSLGPNTEAFF
CDR3nt: TGTGCCAGCAGTTTAGGGCCTAACACTGAAGCTTTCTTT

d_gene: NA
v_gene: TRBV18
j_gene: TRBJ2-2
abundance: NA
CDR3aa: CATPRGAAGDTGELFF
CDR3nt: TGTGCCACCCCTCGAGGGGCGGCAGGGGACACCGGGGAGCTGTTTTTT

d_gene: NA
v_gene: TRBV19
j_gene: TRBJ1-1
abundance: few
CDR3aa: CASSHGQLGVMNTEAFF
CDR3nt: TGTGCCAGTAGCCATGGACAGCTAGGCGTCATGAACACTGAAGCTTTCTTT

d_gene: TRBD2
v_gene: TRBV15
j_gene: TRBJ2-3
abundance: NA
CDR3aa: CATSGLAAGPDTQYF
CDR3nt: TGTGCCACCAGCGGGCTAGCGGCGGGCCCAGATACGCAGTATTTT

d_gene: TRBD2
v_gene: TRBV10-1
j_gene: TRBJ2-5
abundance: NA
CDR3aa: CASSDIPWEGGRETQYF
CDR3nt: TGCGCCAGCAGTGATATCCCTTGGGAGGGCGGGAGAGAGACCCAGTACTTC

d_gene: TRBD2
v_gene: TRBV6-1
j_gene: TRBJ2-5
abundance: NA
CDR3aa: CASSELAGDQETQYF
CDR3nt: TGTGCCAGCAGTGAACTAGCGGGAGACCAAGAGACCCAGTACTTC

d_gene: TRBD1
v_gene: TRBV6-5
j_gene: TRBJ1-5
abundance: NA
CDR3aa: CASSYGTGQPQHF
CDR3nt: TGTGCCAGCAGTTACGGGACAGGACAGCCCCAGCATTTT

d_gene: NA
v_gene: TRBV5-6
j_gene: TRBJ2-7
abundance: NA
CDR3aa: CASSLAAGIDSHEQYF
CDR3nt: TGTGCCAGCAGCTTGGCAGCAGGGATCGACAGCCACGAGCAGTACTTC

d_gene: TRBD2
v_gene: TRBV4-1
j_gene: TRBJ2-2
abundance: NA
CDR3aa: CASSQEGSGRLNTGELFF
CDR3nt: TGCGCCAGCAGCCAAGAGGGAAGCGGGAGGCTGAACACCGGGGAGCTGTTTTTT

d_gene: TRBD1
v_gene: TRBV6-5
j_gene: TRBJ1-2
abundance: NA
CDR3aa: CASSWGQGGNYGYTF
CDR3nt: TGTGCCAGCAGTTGGGGACAGGGTGGTAACTATGGCTACACCTTC

d_gene: TRBD1
v_gene: TRBV7-8
j_gene: TRBJ2-3
abundance: NA
CDR3aa: CASSPPPGTASTDTQYF
CDR3nt: TGTGCCAGCAGCCCACCCCCCGGGACAGCCAGCACAGATACGCAGTATTTT

d_gene: TRBD1
v_gene: TRBV7-9
j_gene: TRBJ2-7
abundance: NA
CDR3aa: CASSLGTGKYYEQYF
CDR3nt: TGTGCCAGCAGCTTAGGGACAGGGAAATACTACGAGCAGTACTTC

d_gene: TRBD1
v_gene: TRBV25-1
j_gene: TRBJ1-2
abundance: NA
CDR3aa: CASSVGTDYGYTF
CDR3nt: TGTGCCAGCAGTGTCGGGACAGACTATGGCTACACCTTC

d_gene: TRBD1
v_gene: TRBV13
j_gene: TRBJ1-1
abundance: NA
CDR3aa: CASSPEEGGRSTEAFF
CDR3nt: TGTGCCAGCAGCCCGGAGGAAGGGGGCCGGAGCACTGAAGCTTTCTTT

d_gene: TRBD2
v_gene: TRBV14
j_gene: TRBJ2-7
abundance: NA
CDR3aa: CASSQETGLAGISDREQYF
CDR3nt: TGTGCCAGCAGCCAAGAGACGGGACTAGCGGGAATTTCAGATAGAGAGCAGTACTTC

d_gene: NA
v_gene: TRBV25-1
j_gene: TRBJ2-5
abundance: NA
CDR3aa: CASSEGAGEETQYF
CDR3nt: TGTGCCAGCAGTGAAGGGGCAGGGGAGGAGACCCAGTACTTC

d_gene: NA
v_gene: TRBV4-3
j_gene: TRBJ2-1
abundance: NA
CDR3aa: CASSMYSGTPGEQFF
CDR3nt: TGCGCCAGCAGCATGTACAGCGGAACCCCGGGGGAGCAGTTCTTC

d_gene: NA
v_gene: TRBV6-5
j_gene: TRBJ2-2
abundance: NA
CDR3aa: CASSLSDTGELFF
CDR3nt: TGTGCCAGCAGTTTGAGCGACACCGGGGAGCTGTTTTTT

d_gene: NA
v_gene: TRBV7-6
j_gene: TRBJ1-4
abundance: NA
CDR3aa: CASSSHVGLANEKLFF
CDR3nt: TGTGCCAGCAGCTCTCATGTCGGTTTGGCTAATGAAAAACTGTTTTTT

d_gene: NA
v_gene: TRBV29-1
j_gene: TRBJ2-3
abundance: NA
CDR3aa: CSVPDGHPFPDTQYF
CDR3nt: TGCAGCGTTCCAGATGGACACCCTTTCCCAGATACGCAGTATTTT

d_gene: NA
v_gene: TRBV7-3
j_gene: TRBJ2-2
abundance: NA
CDR3aa: CASSLADGELFF
CDR3nt: TGTGCCAGCAGCTTAGCGGACGGGGAGCTGTTTTTT

d_gene: TRBD1
v_gene: TRBV27
j_gene: TRBJ1-2
abundance: once
CDR3aa: CASSPSPGQTFYGYTF
CDR3nt: TGTGCCAGCAGCCCAAGTCCGGGACAGACCTTCTATGGCTACACCTTC

d_gene: NA
v_gene: TRBV27
j_gene: TRBJ2-7
abundance: NA
CDR3aa: CASSPPTRGYEQYF
CDR3nt: TGTGCCAGCAGTCCCCCGACCCGGGGCTACGAGCAGTACTTC